This TCR beta chain was identified during a study of blood T cell repertoires in COVID-19. Assay used: immunoSEQ multiplex PCR; TCRdb lists only in-frame clones, some missing. The profile shows hundreds of thousands of clones, around 90% of them singletons. The CDR3 is made up of 15 amino acids. Germline assignment: CDR1 SEHNR and CDR2 FQNEAQ (reference sequence). The V gene lost 5 bases and the J gene lost 2 bases, with 10 bases spanning the gap. This clonotype was sampled from a woman aged 18-35 years who had recovered from COVID-19. The chain combines TRBV7-9 with TRBJ1-6; D might be TRBD1 (5 bases). Sample: PBMCs or T cells enriched from blood (not recorded which). The CDR3 coding sequence is TGTGCCAGCAGCGCCTCGACAGCCTATAATTCACCCCTCCACTTT. It translates to CASSASTAYNSPLHF.